In its sample, the clone carrying this T cell receptor (beta chain) was seen a few times. This sample stems from a study of control samples from healthy donors and cancer patients. Between the trimmed V and J ends, which lost 2 bases and 3 bases, there was a span of 17 bases. This CDR3 is built from 16 residues. Looked up from germline, CDR1 is SGHKS and CDR2 is YYEKEE (reference sequence). The protocol was immunoSEQ multiplex PCR, while the TCRdb copy is restricted to in-frame clones and leaves out a portion. The sample contains under 40,000 clones, around four fifths of which appear only once. The V and J genes are TRBV5-5 and TRBJ2-5; the D is unclear. The sequence derives from a woman aged 55-70 years with lung cancer. Source material: PBMCs. In DNA, the CDR3 is TGTGCCAGCAGCTTCAACCCGGCAACTAAAAAAGAGACCCAGTACTTC. It encodes CASSFNPATKKETQYF.